This T cell receptor (beta chain) stems from a study of shared clonotypes between healthy human individuals. The authors ran the assay at deep level. Methods used by the authors: Junction-only sequences produced by ImmunoSEQ had no quality scores, so filtering differed. Assay used: immunoSEQ multiplex PCR; TCRdb lists only in-frame clones, some missing. The V and J calls and the clone size are those of that table, but D and trimming were determined from the DNA. Seen here are under 2,000,000 clones, less than 95% observed once, and the top ten hold 0.9% to 1.5%. Cells designated naive CD8 were CD45RO-negative and were positively selected for CCR7, with terminally differentiated effector memory CD45RA+ cells excluded. The sequence was obtained from a man between 18 and 35 years old in good health. Specimen: naive CD8+ T cells sorted from blood.

CDR3 sequence (DNA): TGTGCCAGCAGTCAGTCGGACAATGAGCAGTTCTTC. This codes for CASSQSDNEQFF. The genes are TRBV28 and TRBJ2-1; D ambiguous. The CDR3 has 12 amino acids. From germline, CDR1 is MDHEN and CDR2 SYDVKM. V shed 5 bases and J shed 5 bases, with 7 bases lying between them.